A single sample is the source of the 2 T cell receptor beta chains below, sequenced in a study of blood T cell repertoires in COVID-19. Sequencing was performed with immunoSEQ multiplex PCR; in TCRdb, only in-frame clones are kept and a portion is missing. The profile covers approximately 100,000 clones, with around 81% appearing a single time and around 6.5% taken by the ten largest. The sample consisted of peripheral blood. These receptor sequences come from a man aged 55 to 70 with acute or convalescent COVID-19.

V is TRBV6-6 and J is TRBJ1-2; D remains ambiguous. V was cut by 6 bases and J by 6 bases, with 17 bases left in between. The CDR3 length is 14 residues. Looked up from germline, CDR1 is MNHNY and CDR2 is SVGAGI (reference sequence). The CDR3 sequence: CASSLRRGIDGYTF. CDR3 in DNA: TGTGCCAGCAGCCTCAGGCGAGGGATCGATGGCTACACCTTC.

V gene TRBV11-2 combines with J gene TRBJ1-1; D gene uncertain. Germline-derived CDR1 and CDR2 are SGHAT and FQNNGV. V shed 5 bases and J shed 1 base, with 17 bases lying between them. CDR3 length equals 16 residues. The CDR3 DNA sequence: TGTGCCAGCAGCGAACCTTGGGCGGGAGCGAACACTGAAGCTTTCTTT. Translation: CASSEPWAGANTEAFF.